The rows below give T cell receptor beta chains drawn from one sample of a study of blood T cell repertoires in COVID-19. Using immunoSEQ multiplex PCR, the repertoire was profiled, and TCRdb retains in-frame clones only, with some absent. Of around 190,000 clones detected, approximately 90% appear once; the ten largest clones hold approximately 1.1%. Sample: peripheral blood. The source is a man under 40 with acute or convalescent COVID-19. The CDR3 runs from the conserved cysteine through the conserved F or W. Each record gives: CDR3 length, D gene, J gene, V gene, clone size, CDR3 DNA, CDR3 protein. D genes are given only for firm matches. Some rows have no size entry. The others give once, few or many, or a class for an expanded clone.

len: 15
d_gene: TRBD2
j_gene: TRBJ2-3
v_gene: TRBV6-5
abundance: .
CDR3nt: TGTGCCAGCAGTTACGAAAATAGCGGGTGGGGTACGCAGTATTTT
CDR3aa: CASSYENSGWGTQYF

len: 14
d_gene: TRBD2
j_gene: TRBJ2-5
v_gene: TRBV11-2
abundance: .
CDR3nt: TGTGCCAGCAGCTCCACTAGCGGTGGGGAGACCCAGTACTTC
CDR3aa: CASSSTSGGETQYF

len: 16
d_gene: .
j_gene: TRBJ1-5
v_gene: TRBV28
abundance: .
CDR3nt: TGTGCCAGCAGTTCCGAAATCCTGAGGTCCAATCAGCCCCAGCATTTT
CDR3aa: CASSSEILRSNQPQHF

len: 15
d_gene: .
j_gene: TRBJ1-2
v_gene: TRBV11-1
abundance: .
CDR3nt: TGTGCCAGCAGCTTACGTTCGACAGCGAGCTATGGCTACACCTTC
CDR3aa: CASSLRSTASYGYTF

len: 11
d_gene: TRBD1
j_gene: TRBJ2-3
v_gene: TRBV19
abundance: once
CDR3nt: TGTGCCAGTAGAAGGGGGCATACGCAGTATTTT
CDR3aa: CASRRGHTQYF

len: 17
d_gene: .
j_gene: TRBJ1-3
v_gene: TRBV27
abundance: .
CDR3nt: TGTGCCAGCAGCCCGCTGAGAGAGGGGGTAGCTGGAAACACCATATATTTT
CDR3aa: CASSPLREGVAGNTIYF

len: 18
d_gene: TRBD2
j_gene: TRBJ2-3
v_gene: TRBV5-1
abundance: .
CDR3nt: TGCGCCAGCAGCACCAGGCGACGAGGACTAGCGGTGACAGATACGCAGTATTTT
CDR3aa: CASSTRRRGLAVTDTQYF

len: 15
d_gene: .
j_gene: TRBJ1-6
v_gene: TRBV19
abundance: .
CDR3nt: TGTGCCAGTAGTATCGACCGCAGGGAAAATTCACCCCTCCACTTT
CDR3aa: CASSIDRRENSPLHF

len: 14
d_gene: .
j_gene: TRBJ1-1
v_gene: TRBV27
abundance: .
CDR3nt: TGTGCCAGCACCTCGACACTCATGAACACTGAAGCTTTCTTT
CDR3aa: CASTSTLMNTEAFF

len: 14
d_gene: .
j_gene: TRBJ1-2
v_gene: TRBV18
abundance: .
CDR3nt: TGTGCCAGCTCACCGCCGACAGCGAACTATGGCTACACCTTC
CDR3aa: CASSPPTANYGYTF

len: 12
d_gene: .
j_gene: TRBJ1-2
v_gene: TRBV10-3
abundance: .
CDR3nt: TGTGCCATCAGTGAGTCCAAGCATGGCTACACCTTC
CDR3aa: CAISESKHGYTF

len: 16
d_gene: TRBD2
j_gene: TRBJ2-3
v_gene: TRBV10-1
abundance: .
CDR3nt: TGCGCCAGCAGTGTGCTGGCGGGGGGCCGAACAGATACGCAGTATTTT
CDR3aa: CASSVLAGGRTDTQYF

len: 18
d_gene: TRBD2
j_gene: TRBJ2-1
v_gene: TRBV29-1
abundance: once
CDR3nt: TGCAGCGTTGAAGTTGATATCGGGACTAGATTACCCTACAATGAGCAGTTCTTC
CDR3aa: CSVEVDIGTRLPYNEQFF